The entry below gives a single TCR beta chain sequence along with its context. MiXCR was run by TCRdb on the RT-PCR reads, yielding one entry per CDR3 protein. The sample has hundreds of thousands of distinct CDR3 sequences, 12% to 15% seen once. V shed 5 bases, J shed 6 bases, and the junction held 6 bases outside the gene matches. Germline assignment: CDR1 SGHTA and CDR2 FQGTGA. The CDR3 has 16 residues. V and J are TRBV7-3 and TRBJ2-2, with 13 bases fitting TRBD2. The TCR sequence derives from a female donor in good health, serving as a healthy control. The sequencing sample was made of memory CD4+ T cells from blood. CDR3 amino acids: CASSLTSGRAAGELFF. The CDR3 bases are TGTGCCAGCAGCCTCACTAGCGGGAGGGCCGCCGGGGAGCTGTTTTTT.